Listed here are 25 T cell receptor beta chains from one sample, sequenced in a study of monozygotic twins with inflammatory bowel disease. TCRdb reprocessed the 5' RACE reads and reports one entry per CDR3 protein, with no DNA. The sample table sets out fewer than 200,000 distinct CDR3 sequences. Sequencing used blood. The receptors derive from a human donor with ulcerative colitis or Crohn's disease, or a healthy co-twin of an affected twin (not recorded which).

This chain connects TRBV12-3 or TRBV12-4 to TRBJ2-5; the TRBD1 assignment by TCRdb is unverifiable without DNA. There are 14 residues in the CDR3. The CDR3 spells CASSPGQVSGGQYF.

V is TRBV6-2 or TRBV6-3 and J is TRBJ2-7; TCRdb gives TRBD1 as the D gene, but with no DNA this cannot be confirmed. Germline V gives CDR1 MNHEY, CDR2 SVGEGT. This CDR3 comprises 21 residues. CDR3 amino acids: CASTGLIRKVTGTGFSYEQYF.

This CDR3 is CSARRQGVTDTQYF. The J gene is TRBJ2-3, the V gene TRBV20-1; checking the TCRdb D call of TRBD1 is not possible without DNA. This CDR3 contains 14 residues. Germline CDR1 and CDR2: DFQATT and SNEGSKA (reference sequence).

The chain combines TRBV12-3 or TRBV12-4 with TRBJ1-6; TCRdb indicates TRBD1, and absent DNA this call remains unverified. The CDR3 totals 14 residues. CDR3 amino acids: CASSLAGGFSPLHF.

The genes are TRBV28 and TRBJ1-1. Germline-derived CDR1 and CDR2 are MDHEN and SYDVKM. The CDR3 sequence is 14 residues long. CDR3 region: CASSTFGSNTEAFF.

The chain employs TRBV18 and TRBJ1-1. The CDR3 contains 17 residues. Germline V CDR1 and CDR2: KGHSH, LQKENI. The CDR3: CASSPSSRFEGNTEAFF.

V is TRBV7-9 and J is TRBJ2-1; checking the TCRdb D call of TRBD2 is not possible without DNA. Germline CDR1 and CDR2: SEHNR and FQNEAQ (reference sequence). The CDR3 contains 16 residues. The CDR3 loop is CASSLETSRLDNEQFF.

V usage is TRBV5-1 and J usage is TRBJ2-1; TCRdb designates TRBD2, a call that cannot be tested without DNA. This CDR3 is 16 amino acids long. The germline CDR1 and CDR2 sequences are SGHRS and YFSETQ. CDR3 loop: CASSPLTSGRNNEQFF.

The CDR3 loop reads CASRAGSGGFSYEQYF. V usage is TRBV19 and J usage is TRBJ2-7; TCRdb selects TRBD2, and the lack of DNA leaves this call unchecked. This CDR3 has 16 residues. Germline V lookup: CDR1 LNHDA, CDR2 SQIVND (reference sequence).

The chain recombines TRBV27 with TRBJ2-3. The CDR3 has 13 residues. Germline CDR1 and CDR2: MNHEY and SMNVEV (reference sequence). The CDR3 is CASSHSFTDTQYF.

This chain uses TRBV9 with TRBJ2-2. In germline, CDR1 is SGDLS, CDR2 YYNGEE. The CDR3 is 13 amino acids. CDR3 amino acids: CASSSWDTGELFF.

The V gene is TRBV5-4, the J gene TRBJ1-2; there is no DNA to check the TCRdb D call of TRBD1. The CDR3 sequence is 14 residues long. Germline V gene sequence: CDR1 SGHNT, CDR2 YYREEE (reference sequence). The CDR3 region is CASSFTGGQRGYTF. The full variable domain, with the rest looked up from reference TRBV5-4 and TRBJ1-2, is ETGVTQSPTHLIKTRGQQVTLRCSSQSGHNTVSWYQQALGQGPQFIFQYYREEENGRGNFPPRFSGLQFPNYSSELNVNALELDDSALYLCASSFTGGQRGYTFGSGTRLTVV.

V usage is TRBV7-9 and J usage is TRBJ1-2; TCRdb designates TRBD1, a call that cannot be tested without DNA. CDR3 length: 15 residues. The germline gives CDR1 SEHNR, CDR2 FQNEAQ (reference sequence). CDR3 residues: CASSPARAVTGGYTF. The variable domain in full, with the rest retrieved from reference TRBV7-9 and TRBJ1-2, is DTGVSQNPRHKITKRGQNVTFRCDPISEHNRLYWYRQTLGQGPEFLTYFQNEAQLEKSRLLSDRFSAERPKGSFSTLEIQRTEQGDSAMYLCASSPARAVTGGYTFGSGTRLTVV.

The CDR3 loop is CSASLKETQYF. This rearrangement joins TRBV20-1 to TRBJ2-5. Germline V gene lookup returns CDR1 DFQATT and CDR2 SNEGSKA (reference sequence). The CDR3 runs to 11 residues.

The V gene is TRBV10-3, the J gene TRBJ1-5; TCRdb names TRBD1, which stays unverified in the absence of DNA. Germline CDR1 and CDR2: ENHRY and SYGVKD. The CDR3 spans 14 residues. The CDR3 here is CAISDGKGYQPQHF.

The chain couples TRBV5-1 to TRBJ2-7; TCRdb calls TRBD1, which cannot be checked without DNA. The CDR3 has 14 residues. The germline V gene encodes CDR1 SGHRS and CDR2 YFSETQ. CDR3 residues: CASSRSTGAYEQYF.

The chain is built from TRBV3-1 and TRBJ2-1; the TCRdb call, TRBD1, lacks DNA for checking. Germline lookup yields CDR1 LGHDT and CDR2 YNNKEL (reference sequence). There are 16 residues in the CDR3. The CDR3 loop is CASSQDLAPMYNEQFF.

The CDR3 loop is CASSTQGPTGELFF. The chain combines TRBV27 with TRBJ2-2; TCRdb lists TRBD1, though no DNA is available to test this call. The CDR3 sequence is 14 residues long. Germline loops: CDR1 MNHEY, CDR2 SMNVEV (reference sequence).

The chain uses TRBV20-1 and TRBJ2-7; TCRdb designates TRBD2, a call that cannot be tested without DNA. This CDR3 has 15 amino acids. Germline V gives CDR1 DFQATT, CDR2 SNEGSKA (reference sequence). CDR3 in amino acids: CSAGGNLAGGGEQYF.

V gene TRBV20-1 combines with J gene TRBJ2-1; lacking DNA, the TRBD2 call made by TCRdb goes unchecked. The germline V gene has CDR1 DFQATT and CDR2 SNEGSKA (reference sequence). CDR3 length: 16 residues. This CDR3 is CSARGYGEGSYNEQFF.

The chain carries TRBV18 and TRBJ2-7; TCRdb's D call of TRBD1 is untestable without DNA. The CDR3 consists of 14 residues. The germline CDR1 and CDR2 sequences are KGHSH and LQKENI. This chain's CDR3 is CASSAGTGSSEQYF.

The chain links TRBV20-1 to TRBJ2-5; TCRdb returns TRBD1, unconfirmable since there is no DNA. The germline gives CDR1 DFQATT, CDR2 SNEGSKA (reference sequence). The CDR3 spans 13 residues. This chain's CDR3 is CSASMGGGETQYF.

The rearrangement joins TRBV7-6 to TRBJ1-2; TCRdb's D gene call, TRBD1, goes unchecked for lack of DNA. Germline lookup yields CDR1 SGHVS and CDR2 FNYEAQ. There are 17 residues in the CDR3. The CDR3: CASSNGTQVPGDYGYTF.

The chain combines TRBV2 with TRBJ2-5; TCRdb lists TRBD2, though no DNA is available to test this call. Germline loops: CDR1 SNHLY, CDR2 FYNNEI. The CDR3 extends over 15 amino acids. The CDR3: CASSELREVGETQYF. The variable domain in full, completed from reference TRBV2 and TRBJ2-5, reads EPEVTQTPSHQVTQMGQEVILRCVPISNHLYFYWYRQILGQKVEFLVSFYNNEISEKSEIFDDQFSVERPDGSNFTLKIRSTKLEDSAMYFCASSELREVGETQYFGPGTRLLVL.

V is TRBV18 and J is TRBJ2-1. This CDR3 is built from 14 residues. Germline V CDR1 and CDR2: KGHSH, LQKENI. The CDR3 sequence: CASSPSSSYNEQFF.